Listed below are T cell receptor beta chains from one sample, sequenced in a study of early T cells in non-severe SARS-CoV-2 infection. TCRdb ran MiXCR on the 5' RACE reads and lists one entry per CDR3 protein. The sample has about 80,000 distinct CDR3 sequences; around 13% are singletons. Sequenced input: whole blood. All receptors derive from an adult who was a healthcare worker with PCR-confirmed SARS-CoV-2 infection or an uninfected control (not recorded which). The CDR3 runs from the conserved cysteine through the conserved F or W. Each record gives: D gene, J gene, clone size, V gene, CDR3 DNA, CDR3 protein. A D gene is named only where the DNA matches it firmly. Some rows mark clone size as missing; the rest say once, few, many or name a class of expanded clone.

d_call: -
j_call: TRBJ1-3
clone_size: -
v_call: TRBV7-9
cdr3_nt: TGTGCCAGCAGAAGAGAACCCGACGAATACACCATATATTTT
cdr3_aa: CASRREPDEYTIYF

d_call: TRBD1
j_call: TRBJ2-5
clone_size: -
v_call: TRBV3-1
cdr3_nt: TGTGCCAGCAGTCGGACAGGCCGAGAGACCCAGTACTTC
cdr3_aa: CASSRTGRETQYF

d_call: TRBD2
j_call: TRBJ2-7
clone_size: -
v_call: TRBV20-1
cdr3_nt: TGCAGTGCTAGCGGGACTAGCGGGAGGTTCTCCTACGAGCAGTACTTC
cdr3_aa: CSASGTSGRFSYEQYF

d_call: -
j_call: TRBJ1-5
clone_size: many
v_call: TRBV27
cdr3_nt: TGTGCCAGCAGTTTTATCCCACGGCAGCCCCAGCATTTT
cdr3_aa: CASSFIPRQPQHF

d_call: TRBD2
j_call: TRBJ2-7
clone_size: few
v_call: TRBV5-1
cdr3_nt: TGCGCCAGCAGCCGGGGGAGGGACTACGAGCAGTACTTC
cdr3_aa: CASSRGRDYEQYF

d_call: -
j_call: TRBJ1-6
clone_size: -
v_call: TRBV6-1
cdr3_nt: TGTGCCAGCTCCGGCAGCGGAAATTCACCCCTCCACTTT
cdr3_aa: CASSGSGNSPLHF

d_call: -
j_call: TRBJ1-3
clone_size: few
v_call: TRBV7-9
cdr3_nt: TGTGCCAGCAGCCAACAGGGCTCCCACTCTGAAAACACCATATATTTT
cdr3_aa: CASSQQGSHSENTIYF

d_call: -
j_call: TRBJ1-6
clone_size: -
v_call: TRBV9
cdr3_nt: TGTGCCAGCAGCGTAGACAGTTCACCCCTCCACTTT
cdr3_aa: CASSVDSSPLHF

d_call: -
j_call: TRBJ2-7
clone_size: many
v_call: TRBV5-1
cdr3_nt: TGCGCCAGCAGCTTGGGGGCGCTCGAGCAGTACTTC
cdr3_aa: CASSLGALEQYF

d_call: -
j_call: TRBJ1-2
clone_size: -
v_call: TRBV12-3/TRBV12-4
cdr3_nt: TGTGCCAGCAGTGGAGGGATTAACTATGGCTACACCTTC
cdr3_aa: CASSGGINYGYTF

d_call: TRBD2
j_call: TRBJ2-6
clone_size: many
v_call: TRBV5-1
cdr3_nt: TGCGCCAGCAGGCCGACTAGCGGGGAATTCTCTGGGGCCAACGTCCTGACTTTC
cdr3_aa: CASRPTSGEFSGANVLTF

d_call: -
j_call: TRBJ2-4
clone_size: few
v_call: TRBV10-3
cdr3_nt: TGTGCCATCAGTGAGGGGGTCACCTACATTCAGTACTTC
cdr3_aa: CAISEGVTYIQYF

d_call: -
j_call: TRBJ1-4
clone_size: few
v_call: TRBV28
cdr3_nt: TGTGCCAGCAGTCCCGCTAATGAAAAACTGTTTTTT
cdr3_aa: CASSPANEKLFF

d_call: -
j_call: TRBJ2-1
clone_size: -
v_call: TRBV18
cdr3_nt: TGTGCCAGCTCACCGACAGGACTTTTCAATGAGCAGTTCTTC
cdr3_aa: CASSPTGLFNEQFF

d_call: -
j_call: TRBJ2-5
clone_size: many
v_call: TRBV6-2/TRBV6-3
cdr3_nt: TGTGCCAGCACCCCGCGGGCCAGAAAAGAGACCCAGTACTTC
cdr3_aa: CASTPRARKETQYF

d_call: TRBD1
j_call: TRBJ1-4
clone_size: many
v_call: TRBV5-6
cdr3_nt: TGTGCCAGCAGCACTCGACAGGGCGAAAAACTGTTTTTT
cdr3_aa: CASSTRQGEKLFF

d_call: TRBD2
j_call: TRBJ2-2
clone_size: few
v_call: TRBV20-1
cdr3_nt: TGCAGTGCTAGAGGGGGTGCTAGCGGGAGGGTTGACACCGGGGAGCTGTTTTTT
cdr3_aa: CSARGGASGRVDTGELFF

d_call: TRBD1
j_call: TRBJ2-3
clone_size: few
v_call: TRBV28
cdr3_nt: TGTGCCAGCAGCCCAGGGACAGGGGGGTCAGATACGCAGTATTTT
cdr3_aa: CASSPGTGGSDTQYF

d_call: TRBD2
j_call: TRBJ2-1
clone_size: few
v_call: TRBV7-9
cdr3_nt: TGTGCCAGCAGCGCCCTGGGCGGGGGGGCGTTTGAGCAGTTCTTC
cdr3_aa: CASSALGGGAFEQFF

d_call: TRBD2
j_call: TRBJ2-7
clone_size: -
v_call: TRBV28
cdr3_nt: TGTGCCAGCAGCCCCTTTGGACTAGCTGGGAAGTACGAGCAGTACTTC
cdr3_aa: CASSPFGLAGKYEQYF

d_call: TRBD2
j_call: TRBJ2-1
clone_size: many
v_call: TRBV7-9
cdr3_nt: TGTGCCACCAACACGGGGGGAATATACAATGAGCAGTTCTTC
cdr3_aa: CATNTGGIYNEQFF

d_call: TRBD2
j_call: TRBJ2-1
clone_size: many
v_call: TRBV19
cdr3_nt: TGTGCCAGTAGTATCGTGGGACTAGCCTACAATGAGCAGTTCTTC
cdr3_aa: CASSIVGLAYNEQFF

d_call: -
j_call: TRBJ2-3
clone_size: -
v_call: TRBV29-1
cdr3_nt: TGCAGCGTTGAAGTTTTTCTTGCGGCGGCTACGCAGTATTTT
cdr3_aa: CSVEVFLAAATQYF

d_call: TRBD2
j_call: TRBJ2-3
clone_size: many
v_call: TRBV28
cdr3_nt: TGTGCCAGCAGTTTCTGGGGGCGGGGGGCAGATACGCAGTATTTT
cdr3_aa: CASSFWGRGADTQYF

d_call: -
j_call: TRBJ1-6
clone_size: -
v_call: TRBV7-2
cdr3_nt: TGTGCCAGCAGCTTGCTGGCGGGCGGTTCACCCCTCCACTTT
cdr3_aa: CASSLLAGGSPLHF

d_call: -
j_call: TRBJ2-5
clone_size: few
v_call: TRBV20-1
cdr3_nt: TGCAGTGCTAGTCTCTTCGGCAGGGTGGAAACCCAGTACTTC
cdr3_aa: CSASLFGRVETQYF

d_call: TRBD2
j_call: TRBJ2-3
clone_size: medium-sized
v_call: TRBV7-2
cdr3_nt: TGTGCCAGCAGCTTAGTCGGACTAGAGAGCACAGATACGCAGTATTTT
cdr3_aa: CASSLVGLESTDTQYF

d_call: -
j_call: TRBJ1-2
clone_size: few
v_call: TRBV9
cdr3_nt: TGTGCCAGCAGCGTAGCTACAGGGTACCCCTATGGCTACACCTTC
cdr3_aa: CASSVATGYPYGYTF

d_call: -
j_call: TRBJ2-7
clone_size: many
v_call: TRBV7-2
cdr3_nt: TGTGCCAGCAGCTTAGCCAGACAGACCTACGAGCAGTACTTC
cdr3_aa: CASSLARQTYEQYF

d_call: TRBD2
j_call: TRBJ2-3
clone_size: -
v_call: TRBV7-2
cdr3_nt: TGTGCCAGCAGCCCCCCTTGGGTAGCGGGAGGTCGCGATACGCAGTATTTT
cdr3_aa: CASSPPWVAGGRDTQYF

d_call: -
j_call: TRBJ2-7
clone_size: -
v_call: TRBV11-2
cdr3_nt: TGTGCCAGCAGCAACCGGGGCCTCGAGCAGTACTTC
cdr3_aa: CASSNRGLEQYF

d_call: TRBD1
j_call: TRBJ2-5
clone_size: many
v_call: TRBV20-1
cdr3_nt: TGCAGTGCTCTCCCCTGGCAGGGGGTGAAGACCCAGTACTTC
cdr3_aa: CSALPWQGVKTQYF

d_call: -
j_call: TRBJ2-1
clone_size: few
v_call: TRBV29-1
cdr3_nt: TGCAGCGTTCGACAGGGACTTATTTACAATGAGCAGTTCTTC
cdr3_aa: CSVRQGLIYNEQFF

d_call: -
j_call: TRBJ1-6
clone_size: once
v_call: TRBV12-3/TRBV12-4
cdr3_nt: TGTGCCAGCAGTCCCCGGGGGAGGGGTGGCAATTCACCCCTCCACTTT
cdr3_aa: CASSPRGRGGNSPLHF

d_call: -
j_call: TRBJ2-5
clone_size: -
v_call: TRBV7-9
cdr3_nt: TGTGCCAGCAGCAAGACAGAGTGGAAGACCCAGTACTTC
cdr3_aa: CASSKTEWKTQYF

d_call: -
j_call: TRBJ1-1
clone_size: many
v_call: TRBV29-1
cdr3_nt: TGCAGCGTTGAAGACGGTATGGCAACTACTGAAGCTTTCTTT
cdr3_aa: CSVEDGMATTEAFF

d_call: -
j_call: TRBJ2-7
clone_size: many
v_call: TRBV10-3
cdr3_nt: TGTGCCATCGGATTAGGGGAAACCTACGAGCAGTACTTC
cdr3_aa: CAIGLGETYEQYF

d_call: -
j_call: TRBJ1-3
clone_size: many
v_call: TRBV2
cdr3_nt: TGTGCCAGCAGCCTTCCAATAAACTCTGGAAACACCATATATTTT
cdr3_aa: CASSLPINSGNTIYF

d_call: TRBD2
j_call: TRBJ2-4
clone_size: few
v_call: TRBV11-2
cdr3_nt: TGTGCCAGCAGCTCTACTAGCGGTTATGACCGGAACATTCAGTACTTC
cdr3_aa: CASSSTSGYDRNIQYF

d_call: -
j_call: TRBJ1-1
clone_size: few
v_call: TRBV2
cdr3_nt: TGTGCCAGCAAAGCAGGGGAAGCTTTCTTT
cdr3_aa: CASKAGEAFF

d_call: TRBD1
j_call: TRBJ2-7
clone_size: few
v_call: TRBV5-1
cdr3_nt: TGCGCCAGCAGAGTAGCGACAGGGAAAGCCTACGAGCAGTACTTC
cdr3_aa: CASRVATGKAYEQYF

d_call: TRBD2
j_call: TRBJ2-2
clone_size: few
v_call: TRBV6-5
cdr3_nt: TGTGCCAGCAGTTACGTTGGGACTAGCATTGCCGGGGAGCTGTTTTTT
cdr3_aa: CASSYVGTSIAGELFF

d_call: TRBD1
j_call: TRBJ1-6
clone_size: -
v_call: TRBV7-9
cdr3_nt: TGTGCCAGCAGCTTGGGACAGGGATTTTCACCCCTCCACTTT
cdr3_aa: CASSLGQGFSPLHF

d_call: -
j_call: TRBJ1-1
clone_size: -
v_call: TRBV7-2
cdr3_nt: TGTGCCAGCAGCTTAAGGGCAGGGATGTTGAACACTGAAGCTTTCTTT
cdr3_aa: CASSLRAGMLNTEAFF

d_call: -
j_call: TRBJ2-7
clone_size: -
v_call: TRBV20-1
cdr3_nt: TGCAGTGCTAGAGATCTGGGCAGGACCACATCCCGGACCTCCTACGAGCAGTACTTC
cdr3_aa: CSARDLGRTTSRTSYEQYF

d_call: -
j_call: TRBJ2-7
clone_size: -
v_call: TRBV29-1
cdr3_nt: TGCAGCGCCCGGACGCAAAAAAGCTACGAGCAGTACTTC
cdr3_aa: CSARTQKSYEQYF